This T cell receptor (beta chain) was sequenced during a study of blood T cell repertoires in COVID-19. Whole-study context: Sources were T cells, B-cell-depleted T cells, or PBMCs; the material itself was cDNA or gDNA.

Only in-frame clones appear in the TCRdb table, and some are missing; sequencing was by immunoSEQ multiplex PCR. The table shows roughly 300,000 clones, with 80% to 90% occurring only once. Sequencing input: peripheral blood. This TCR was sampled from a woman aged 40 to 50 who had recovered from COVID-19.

The chain's CDR3 is CASSIPNGAEAFF. CDR3 in DNA: TGTGCCAGCAGTATTCCTAACGGGGCTGAAGCTTTCTTT. This chain joins TRBV6-2 or TRBV6-3 and TRBJ1-1; D gene ambiguous. Between the trimmed V and J ends, which lost 5 bases and 6 bases, there was a span of 13 bases. CDR3 length equals 13 residues. Germline V gene data show CDR1 as MNHEY and CDR2 as SVGEGT.